This note documents a single TCR beta chain sequence. These data originate in a study of blood T cell repertoires in COVID-19. The wider study: The United States, Italy and Spain provided the acute and convalescent COVID-19 samples. Sample material is recorded as cDNA or gDNA derived from T cells, B-cell-depleted T cells, or PBMCs.

The germline V gene encodes CDR1 SGHRS and CDR2 YFSETQ. The V end was cut by 5 bases, the J end by 0 bases, with 9 bases between. The CDR3 is 13 amino acids. Authors' analysis steps: Nucleated cell number was recorded as an estimate derived from reference gene primer amplification. Data came from immunoSEQ multiplex PCR; TCRdb stores just in-frame clones and leaves some out. The V and J calls and clone size are taken from that table; D and trimming were inferred from the DNA. The repertoire holds some 200,000 clones, with roughly four fifths as singletons. The sample was peripheral blood. The genes are TRBV5-1 and TRBJ2-7; D not resolved. This TCR was recovered from a woman in her 40s with acute or convalescent COVID-19. The CDR3 loop is CASRIQASYEQYF. The CDR3 DNA reads as TGCGCCAGCAGAATCCAAGCCTCCTACGAGCAGTACTTC.